This T cell receptor beta chain was obtained from a study of cytomegalovirus exposure and HLA in healthy donors. The PCR used 60 Vbeta and 13 Jbeta primers. Profiled with immunoSEQ multiplex PCR; TCRdb holds only in-frame clones, not every one. The sample records about 190,000 clones, roughly 81% being singletons. Per germline, CDR1 MNHEY and CDR2 SMNVEV (reference sequence). Unmatched junction bases numbered 7, after V lost 2 bases and J lost 6 bases. This CDR3 has 15 amino acids. In the case of this clone: Its specificity is not known.

Study-level results: Most TCR sequences were seen very rarely across donors, but some public TCRs occurred in many. CMV serostatus was the only immune exposure information that was available. Several of the most significant clusters were apparently associated with common viral pathogens in a later analysis.

The sequence was obtained from a young woman in good health and CMV-seropositive. The specimen sequenced was PBMCs. V and J are TRBV27 and TRBJ1-1, with 9 bases fitting TRBD1. CDR3 residues: CASSLEGQGNSEAFF. The CDR3 bases are TGTGCCAGCAGTTTAGAGGGACAGGGAAACTCTGAAGCTTTCTTT.